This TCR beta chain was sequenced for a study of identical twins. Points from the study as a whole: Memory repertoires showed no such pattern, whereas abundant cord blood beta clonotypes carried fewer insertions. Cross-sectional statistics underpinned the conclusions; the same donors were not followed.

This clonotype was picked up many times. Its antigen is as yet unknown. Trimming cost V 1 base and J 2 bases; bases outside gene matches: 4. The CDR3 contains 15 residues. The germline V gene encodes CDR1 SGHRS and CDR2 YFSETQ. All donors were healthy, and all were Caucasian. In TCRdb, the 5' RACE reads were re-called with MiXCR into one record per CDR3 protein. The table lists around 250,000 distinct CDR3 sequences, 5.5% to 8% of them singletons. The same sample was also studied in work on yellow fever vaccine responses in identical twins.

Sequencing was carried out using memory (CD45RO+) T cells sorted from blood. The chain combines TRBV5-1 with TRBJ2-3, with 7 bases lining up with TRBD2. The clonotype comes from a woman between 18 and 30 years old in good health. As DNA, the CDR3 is TGCGCCAGCAGCTTGAGAGCGGGGACCACAGATACGCAGTATTTT. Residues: CASSLRAGTTDTQYF.